This is a list of T cell receptor beta chains from one sample in a study of blood T cell repertoires in COVID-19. Profiling relied on immunoSEQ multiplex PCR, and the TCRdb table lists in-frame clones only, not all of them. The sample shows some 330,000 clones, 70% to 90% of them seen only once. Material: PBMCs or T cells enriched from blood (not recorded which). The source is a man in his forties or fifties in a cohort exposed to, infected with or recovered from COVID-19 (not recorded which). CDR3s include the opening cysteine and the closing phenylalanine or tryptophan. A D gene is named only where the DNA matches it firmly. Clone size is shown for a subset of rows, as once, few, many or a class of expanded clone.

size,J,D,V,DNA,CDR3
NA,TRBJ1-1,NA,TRBV3-1/TRBV3-2,TGTGCCAGCACCTCTTGGGGGGTAAATTCGAACACTGAAGCTTTCTTT,CASTSWGVNSNTEAFF
NA,TRBJ1-4,TRBD1,TRBV6-5,TGTGCCAGTGGGGGGACAGGGGATAATGAAAAACTGTTTTTT,CASGGTGDNEKLFF
NA,TRBJ2-1,TRBD2,TRBV5-1,TGCGCCAGCAGCTTGTATACTAGCGGGACCTACAATGAGCAGTTCTTC,CASSLYTSGTYNEQFF
NA,TRBJ2-2,NA,TRBV4-2,TGTGCCAGCAGCCAAGTTCTGGGAGGCGGGACCGGGGAGCTGTTTTTT,CASSQVLGGGTGELFF
NA,TRBJ2-7,NA,TRBV21-1,TGTGCCAGCAGCAAATTCCAGGGGGAAGGCTACTACGAGCAGTACTTC,CASSKFQGEGYYEQYF
NA,TRBJ2-3,NA,TRBV21-1,TGTGCCAGCAGCAACGTCGGACTAGCGGGACCCAACACAGATACGCAGTATTTT,CASSNVGLAGPNTDTQYF
few,TRBJ2-1,NA,TRBV6-1,TGTGCCAGCAGTGAAAGCGGTCGACTTACTGAGCAGTTCTTC,CASSESGRLTEQFF
NA,TRBJ1-2,TRBD1,TRBV3-1/TRBV3-2,TGTGCCAGCAGCCCCCGGGACAGGGGTAGGAGCTACACCTTC,CASSPRDRGRSYTF
NA,TRBJ1-5,NA,TRBV6-6,TGTGCCAGCAGTTACGGCGACACCTATCAGCCCCAGCATTTT,CASSYGDTYQPQHF
NA,TRBJ2-1,NA,TRBV29-1,TGCAGCGGGGATCAGGGGGGCTCCTACAATGAGCAGTTCTTC,CSGDQGGSYNEQFF
NA,TRBJ2-2,NA,TRBV21-1,TGTGCCAGCGGAGGCGGGGAGCTGTTTTTT,CASGGGELFF
NA,TRBJ1-6,TRBD1,TRBV5-1,TGCGCCAGCAGCGTCGGACAGGGAGCATCACCCCTCCACTTT,CASSVGQGASPLHF
NA,TRBJ1-1,NA,TRBV9,TGTGCCAGCAGCGTAGGGTTGGAGGGGAACACTGAAGCTTTCTTT,CASSVGLEGNTEAFF
NA,TRBJ1-5,TRBD1,TRBV30,TGTGCCTGGAGTGTAGGGCAGGGGGGTTCAAGCAATCAGCCCCAGCATTTT,CAWSVGQGGSSNQPQHF
NA,TRBJ2-1,TRBD2,TRBV4-1,TGCGCCAGCAGCCGGAAACTAGCGGGAGGGGACAATGAGCAGTTCTTC,CASSRKLAGGDNEQFF
once,TRBJ1-2,NA,TRBV27,TGTGCCAGCAGTTTACGGTCAGGGTTACACTATGGCTACACCTTC,CASSLRSGLHYGYTF
NA,TRBJ1-4,NA,TRBV5-1,TGCGCCAGCAGCCCGGGTTTGAATGAAAAACTGTTTTTT,CASSPGLNEKLFF
NA,TRBJ2-7,NA,TRBV3-1/TRBV3-2,TGTGCCAGCAGTTGGGGCAGCGGGTTCTCCTACGAGCAGTACTTC,CASSWGSGFSYEQYF
once,TRBJ1-4,TRBD1,TRBV28,TGTGCCAGCAGTTCGGGACAGGACGAAAAACTGTTTTTT,CASSSGQDEKLFF
NA,TRBJ2-2,TRBD2,TRBV27,TGTGCCAGCAGTTTTCGGCTAGCGGGAGCGACCGGGGAGCTGTTTTTT,CASSFRLAGATGELFF
NA,TRBJ1-6,TRBD1,TRBV19,TGTGCCAGTAGCCGCCAACAGGGGGCGAATAATTCACCCCTCCACTTT,CASSRQQGANNSPLHF
NA,TRBJ2-1,NA,TRBV9,TGTGCCAGCAGCCCAGGGACATTTTTTAATGAGCAGTTCTTC,CASSPGTFFNEQFF
NA,TRBJ2-3,TRBD2,TRBV29-1,TGCAGCGTTGATGCTGGGACTAGATTCACAGATACGCAGTATTTT,CSVDAGTRFTDTQYF
NA,TRBJ1-5,NA,TRBV4-1,TGCGCCAGCAGCCAAGATCTGTGGACGGTCGGAGGGCCCCAGCATTTT,CASSQDLWTVGGPQHF
NA,TRBJ1-1,NA,TRBV18,TGTGCCAGCTCACCGCAGGGCGGGGGAGGGACGGGGAACACTGAAGCTTTCTTT,CASSPQGGGGTGNTEAFF
NA,TRBJ2-3,NA,TRBV29-1,TGCAGCGTCCTAGAGGCGGCAACGAGCACAGATACGCAGTATTTT,CSVLEAATSTDTQYF
NA,TRBJ1-1,TRBD1,TRBV7-3,TGTGCCAGCAGCGCTAACAGGGGCACTGAAGCTTTCTTT,CASSANRGTEAFF
NA,TRBJ2-5,NA,TRBV10-3,TGTGCCATCACCCCGGACAGCCTAGAGACCCAGTACTTC,CAITPDSLETQYF
NA,TRBJ2-1,TRBD1,TRBV5-1,TGCGCCAGCAGCTTGCAGGGGGCGCAGAATGAGCAGTTCTTC,CASSLQGAQNEQFF
NA,TRBJ1-1,NA,TRBV18,TGTGCCAGCTCACCGTCCGTGGGAGCCCCGGACACTGAAGCTTTCTTT,CASSPSVGAPDTEAFF
NA,TRBJ2-1,NA,TRBV5-1,TGCGCCAGCAGCTTGTTGACAGGAGACAATGAGCAGTTCTTC,CASSLLTGDNEQFF
NA,TRBJ1-4,NA,TRBV30,TGTGCCTGGAGTGCCTCTGACAGGGAAAAACTGTTTTTT,CAWSASDREKLFF
NA,TRBJ2-5,TRBD2,TRBV5-4,TGTGCCAGCAGCTTAGGGACTAGCGGAAAAGAGACCCAGTACTTC,CASSLGTSGKETQYF
NA,TRBJ2-7,TRBD2,TRBV10-2,TGCGCCAGCCTCGGACTAGCGGGTCGCTACGAGCAGTACTTC,CASLGLAGRYEQYF
once,TRBJ1-1,NA,TRBV19,TGTGCCAGTAGTATAGGGCAGGGGCACACTGAAGCTTTCTTT,CASSIGQGHTEAFF
NA,TRBJ1-5,NA,TRBV11-2,TGTGCCAGCAGCTTAGAGGGCGGAAGGGGTGATCAGCCCCAGCATTTT,CASSLEGGRGDQPQHF
NA,TRBJ2-1,TRBD2,TRBV7-8,TGTGCCACCCGACGACTAGCGTGGGCCCATGAGCAGTTCTTC,CATRRLAWAHEQFF
NA,TRBJ1-3,NA,TRBV6-1,TGTGCCAGCAGTGAAGGGGGGGGATATTCTGGAAACACCATATATTTT,CASSEGGGYSGNTIYF
NA,TRBJ2-5,TRBD2,TRBV7-2,TGTGCCAGCAGCTTAGTGACTAGCGGGCAAGAGACCCAGTACTTC,CASSLVTSGQETQYF
NA,TRBJ2-5,NA,TRBV19,TGTGCCAGTAGTGCCCAGGGGAGGGGAGAGACCCAGTACTTC,CASSAQGRGETQYF
many,TRBJ1-1,NA,TRBV5-1,TGCGCCAGTGCAGCGGTGTCAGGGAACACTGAAGCTTTCTTT,CASAAVSGNTEAFF
NA,TRBJ2-7,NA,TRBV28,TGTGCCAGCAGTTCGACTACCTACGAGCAGTACTTC,CASSSTTYEQYF
NA,TRBJ2-5,NA,TRBV7-2,TGTGCCAGCAGCTTGCGGGCGAAAGAGACCCAGTACTTC,CASSLRAKETQYF
NA,TRBJ2-5,NA,TRBV5-1,TGCGCCAGCAGCGCCGGACTACCACGCAATCCCCAGTACTTC,CASSAGLPRNPQYF
few,TRBJ2-3,TRBD2,TRBV7-2,TGTGCCAGCAGGGGTAGCGGGAGCGGGGATACGCAGTATTTT,CASRGSGSGDTQYF
NA,TRBJ1-1,TRBD1,TRBV19,TGTGCCAGTAGGACAGGGGATTTGAACACTGAAGCTTTCTTT,CASRTGDLNTEAFF
NA,TRBJ2-3,NA,TRBV2,TGTGCCAGCAGTGCTATCGGGGGATGGGGCACAGATACGCAGTATTTT,CASSAIGGWGTDTQYF
NA,TRBJ2-1,TRBD2,TRBV27,TGTGCCAGCAGTGCAACGACTAGCGGCTTTAGCTCCTACAATGAGCAGTTCTTC,CASSATTSGFSSYNEQFF
once,TRBJ1-2,NA,TRBV5-1,TGCGCCAGCAGTGACAGACCGAACTATGGCTACACCTTC,CASSDRPNYGYTF
NA,TRBJ1-5,NA,TRBV4-1,TGCGCCAGCAGCCCCAAGGAGAAAGGGGGAAATCAGCCCCAGCATTTT,CASSPKEKGGNQPQHF
NA,TRBJ2-7,NA,TRBV5-4,TGTGCCAGCAGCAGGGAGTCCTACGAGCAGTACTTC,CASSRESYEQYF
NA,TRBJ1-3,NA,TRBV30,TGTGCCTGGAGTCTTGGAAACACCATATATTTT,CAWSLGNTIYF
NA,TRBJ1-2,NA,TRBV11-2,TGTGCCAGCAGCTTAGATCAAAAGGGGCCCTATGGCTACACCTTC,CASSLDQKGPYGYTF
NA,TRBJ1-1,NA,TRBV7-8,TGTGCCAGCAGCTTAAGAGACACTGAAGCTTTCTTT,CASSLRDTEAFF
NA,TRBJ1-2,TRBD1,TRBV28,TGTGCCAGCAGTCAGGGGGATGGAGGCTACACCTTC,CASSQGDGGYTF
NA,TRBJ1-5,NA,TRBV10-3,TGTGCCGGCAGGACAGGCAATCAGCCCCAGCATTTT,CAGRTGNQPQHF
NA,TRBJ1-5,TRBD1,TRBV28,TGTGCCAGCAGTTACCGACAGGGTGGGAGCAATCAGCCCCAGCATTTT,CASSYRQGGSNQPQHF